What follows are 2 T cell receptor beta chains derived from one specimen sequenced in a study of shared clonotypes between healthy human individuals. TCRdb keeps only in-frame clones here, not all; method: immunoSEQ multiplex PCR. The data show about 450,000 clones, with roughly 85% seen just once and approximately 12% held by the top ten. Sequenced sample: PBMCs. Receptor source: a woman in her 40s in good health. Some clones in this sample may be carry-over from other donors' samples.

The V gene is TRBV23-1, the J gene TRBJ1-2; perhaps TRBD1 as D (5 bases). TRBV23-1 is labeled an ORF, and its function is uncertain. This CDR3 is built from 15 residues. Trimming took off 0 bases at V and 8 bases at J, with 16 bases between the two ends. The CDR3 here is CASSQSRGTPTGYTF. The CDR3 DNA reads TGCGCCAGCAGTCAATCTCGGGGGACTCCGACCGGCTACACCTTC.

This clone was observed a few times. The same CDR3 can be traced to other DNA sequences in this sample. The V call is TRBV11-3, the J call TRBJ2-1; 10 nucleotides match TRBD2. J lost 3 bases, V lost 1 base, and 0 bases had no gene match. Germline V gene data show CDR1 as SGHNT and CDR2 as YENEEA. The CDR3 runs 15 residues. The CDR3 is CASSLGTSGYNEQFF. The DNA of the CDR3 is TGTGCCAGCAGCTTAGGGACTAGCGGCTACAATGAGCAGTTCTTC.